This T cell receptor (beta chain) appears in the sequencing data of a study of early T cells in non-severe SARS-CoV-2 infection. Per the germline V gene, CDR1 is MNHEY and CDR2 is SMNVEV (reference sequence). This CDR3 is built from 13 residues. V shed 4 bases and J shed 2 bases, with 8 bases lying between them. This clonotype was seen repeatedly, ten times or more. Its cognate antigen is unknown. TCRdb reanalysed the 5' RACE reads using MiXCR and keeps one entry per CDR3 protein. This sample has some 20,000 distinct CDR3 sequences, with roughly 5% found just once. Broader study findings: Matching with VDJdb favored anti-spike CD8 responses (missing private and CD4 specificities).

Sequencing input: whole blood. The rearrangement links TRBV27 to TRBJ1-2; D is possibly TRBD1 (5 bases). The source of this sequence is an adult who was a healthcare worker with PCR-confirmed SARS-CoV-2 infection or an uninfected control (not recorded which). CDR3 amino acids: CASSWGPNYGYTF. In nucleotides, the CDR3 is TGTGCCAGCAGTTGGGGCCCGAACTATGGCTACACCTTC.